These T cell receptor beta chains were read from a single sample in a study of blood T cell repertoires in COVID-19. Measured with immunoSEQ multiplex PCR; TCRdb has only the in-frame clones, and not every one. The table has under 200,000 clones, roughly 88% seen once; the top ten hold 1% to 1.5%. The specimen was peripheral blood. The receptors originated from a man in his 60s who had recovered from COVID-19. Each CDR3 is given with its conserved first and last residue. The D gene is left open where the match is weak. Size is omitted from some rows. Given values are once, few, many or a class for expanded clones.

V: TRBV15; D: -; J: TRBJ1-3; size: few; DNA: TGTGCCACCAGCCCGGGAGATTCTGGAAACACCATATATTTT; CDR3: CATSPGDSGNTIYF
V: TRBV9; D: -; J: TRBJ2-3; size: -; DNA: TGTGCCAGCAGCGTAAGATTAGCTGTAGATACGCAGTATTTT; CDR3: CASSVRLAVDTQYF
V: TRBV3-1/TRBV3-2; D: -; J: TRBJ1-6; size: -; DNA: TGTGCCAGCAGCCCCCTGAACTCGAGGTCCGGGGAAAACCCCCTCCACTTT; CDR3: CASSPLNSRSGENPLHF
V: TRBV7-8; D: -; J: TRBJ1-1; size: few; DNA: TGTGCCAGCAGTCGCGGTCGAATGAACACTGAAGCTTTCTTT; CDR3: CASSRGRMNTEAFF
V: TRBV18; D: TRBD1; J: TRBJ2-4; size: once; DNA: TGTGCCAGCTCACCACGACAGGGTAACATTCAGTACTTC; CDR3: CASSPRQGNIQYF
V: TRBV3-1/TRBV3-2; D: TRBD2; J: TRBJ2-5; size: -; DNA: TGTGCCAGCAGCCGCGGGGGGGCCGAGGAGACCCAGTACTTC; CDR3: CASSRGGAEETQYF
V: TRBV20-1; D: -; J: TRBJ2-7; size: -; DNA: TGCAGTGCCCTAAGTGGCTACGAGCAGTACTTC; CDR3: CSALSGYEQYF
V: TRBV21-1; D: -; J: TRBJ2-7; size: -; DNA: TGTGCCAGCATAAAGACAGGGGGCGCTCGGGGGCGGTCCTACGAGCAGTACTTC; CDR3: CASIKTGGARGRSYEQYF
V: TRBV18; D: TRBD1; J: TRBJ2-2; size: -; DNA: TGTGCCAGCTCACCAAGGGACAGGAGGAGCGGCCCTAACACCGGGGAGCTGTTTTTT; CDR3: CASSPRDRRSGPNTGELFF
V: TRBV19; D: -; J: TRBJ1-2; size: -; DNA: TGTGCCAGTAGTCCCGGACAGGGCTACACCTTC; CDR3: CASSPGQGYTF
V: TRBV6-5; D: -; J: TRBJ2-7; size: -; DNA: TGTGCCAGCAGGCCCTTCCCCCAGGGGACCTACGAGCAGTACTTC; CDR3: CASRPFPQGTYEQYF
V: TRBV6-5; D: TRBD1; J: TRBJ1-6; size: few; DNA: TGTGCCAGCTGTAAGACAGGGGTACGTTCACCCCTCCACTTT; CDR3: CASCKTGVRSPLHF
V: TRBV7-3; D: -; J: TRBJ2-3; size: -; DNA: TGTGCCAGCAGCCTACACCTGGGCGACACAGATACGCAGTATTTT; CDR3: CASSLHLGDTDTQYF
V: TRBV5-1; D: -; J: TRBJ2-5; size: -; DNA: TGCGCCAGCAGCCCGACCCCCACTAGCCAAGAGACCCAGTACTTC; CDR3: CASSPTPTSQETQYF
V: TRBV3-1/TRBV3-2; D: TRBD2; J: TRBJ2-7; size: once; DNA: TGTGCCAGCAGCGCCGGGACTAGCGACTCCTACGAGCAGTACTTC; CDR3: CASSAGTSDSYEQYF
V: TRBV4-1; D: TRBD1; J: TRBJ1-2; size: -; DNA: TGCGCCAGCAGCCAGGGACAGGGGGCACCTGGCTACACCTTC; CDR3: CASSQGQGAPGYTF
V: TRBV10-3; D: TRBD1; J: TRBJ2-3; size: -; DNA: TGTGCCATCAGTACAGGGGCGCGCACAGATACGCAGTATTTT; CDR3: CAISTGARTDTQYF
V: TRBV2; D: TRBD2; J: TRBJ2-3; size: -; DNA: TGTGCCAGCAGTCCTCTAGCGGGGGGCCCTGGAACGCAGTATTTT; CDR3: CASSPLAGGPGTQYF
V: TRBV6-5; D: -; J: TRBJ1-1; size: -; DNA: TGCGCGGCGTTGCGTAACACTGAAGCTTTCTTT; CDR3: CAALRNTEAFF
V: TRBV19; D: TRBD1; J: TRBJ1-1; size: -; DNA: TGTGCCAGTAGCCACAGGGGGCGCGAAGCTTTCTTT; CDR3: CASSHRGREAFF
V: TRBV24-1; D: -; J: TRBJ2-3; size: once; DNA: TGTGCCACCAGTGGTAAGGCCGGGACACTCACAGATACGCAGTATTTT; CDR3: CATSGKAGTLTDTQYF
V: TRBV5-4; D: -; J: TRBJ1-1; size: -; DNA: TGTGCCAGCAGCGGGGGACACATTATGAACACTGAAGCTTTCTTT; CDR3: CASSGGHIMNTEAFF
V: TRBV2; D: TRBD1; J: TRBJ1-2; size: -; DNA: TGTGCCAGCAGCCGGACAGGGTCCTATGGCTACACCTTC; CDR3: CASSRTGSYGYTF
V: TRBV5-1; D: -; J: TRBJ1-3; size: few; DNA: TGCGCCAGCAGCTTGGGTCATCAGGAGGCCGGAAACACCATATATTTT; CDR3: CASSLGHQEAGNTIYF